The rows below give T cell receptor beta chains drawn from one sample of a study of blood T cells in healthy people across ages. TCRdb recomputed calls from the 5' RACE reads with MiXCR, one row per CDR3 protein. The sample includes about 930,000 distinct CDR3 sequences, under 35% seen only once; the top ten take roughly 10%. Separately, the same data were catalogued under a study of T cells of mothers and their children.

Input material: blood. These receptors all stem from a woman aged 40 to 50 in good health. CDR3s include the opening cysteine and the closing phenylalanine or tryptophan. D genes are given only for firm matches. Clone size is not always given. Where it is, it says once, few, many or a class for expanded clones.

d_call,v_call,clone_size,j_call,cdr3_nt,cdr3_aa
.,TRBV28,.,TRBJ1-6,TGTGCCAGCAGTCTCCACCGACCGAATTCACCCCTCCACTTT,CASSLHRPNSPLHF
.,TRBV28,.,TRBJ2-3,TGTGCCACCGTGCCTTCCACAGATACGCAGTATTTT,CATVPSTDTQYF
.,TRBV28,.,TRBJ1-2,TGTGCCAGCAGTTCCTCGGAAAGGGCGTATGGCTACACCTTC,CASSSSERAYGYTF
.,TRBV7-2,few,TRBJ2-3,TGTGCCAGCAGTTGGGCGGGCCCCGGGGATACGCAGTATTTT,CASSWAGPGDTQYF
TRBD2,TRBV7-3,.,TRBJ2-7,TGTGCCAGCAGCTCCGACGGACTAGCGGGGGAGGAGCAGTACTTC,CASSSDGLAGEEQYF
.,TRBV4-1,.,TRBJ1-2,TGCGCCAGCAGCCCCTCGAACGGCGGATTCTATGGCTACACCTTC,CASSPSNGGFYGYTF
TRBD2,TRBV7-9,few,TRBJ2-4,TGTGCCAGCAGCCAGGGACTAGCCAAAGACATTCAGTACTTC,CASSQGLAKDIQYF
TRBD2,TRBV28,few,TRBJ2-1,TGTGCCAGCAGTTTACCCGGGACTAGGAAGTTCTTC,CASSLPGTRKFF
.,TRBV7-2,.,TRBJ2-7,TGTGCCAGCAGCTTACATCGGACGTGGGGCTACGAGCAGTACTTC,CASSLHRTWGYEQYF
.,TRBV14,few,TRBJ1-2,TGTGCCAGCAGCCAAAAGGACAGAAACCACTATGGCTACACCTTC,CASSQKDRNHYGYTF
.,TRBV5-1,many,TRBJ2-7,TGCGCCAGCGCCTCGGGTCCGGGACGTAACTCCTACGAGCAGTACTTC,CASASGPGRNSYEQYF
TRBD1,TRBV20-1,.,TRBJ2-3,TGCAGTGCTAGATCCCGGCAGGGGGCCACAGATACGCAGTATTTT,CSARSRQGATDTQYF
TRBD1,TRBV4-3,few,TRBJ1-1,TGCGCCAGCAGCCAGGGACAGGGGGCTCTCACTGAAGCTTTCTTT,CASSQGQGALTEAFF
TRBD1,TRBV12-3/TRBV12-4,once,TRBJ2-3,TGTGCCAGCAGTTTGACAGGGGGCCGCGATACGGAGTATTTT,CASSLTGGRDTEYF
TRBD1,TRBV28,.,TRBJ1-1,TGTGCCAGCAGTTTGGGGGACAGGGGAATTGACACTGAAGCTTTCTTT,CASSLGDRGIDTEAFF
.,TRBV5-1,many,TRBJ2-5,TGTGCCAGCAGCTTAGGAGGGGGAGAGACCCAGTACTTC,CASSLGGGETQYF
.,TRBV5-4,once,TRBJ2-3,TGTGCCAGCAGGGGGACGGCTAAAAATACGCAGTATTTT,CASRGTAKNTQYF
TRBD1,TRBV7-3,many,TRBJ2-5,TGTGCCAGCAGCTTACAAGGGGGCTTAGGAGAGACCCAGTACTTC,CASSLQGGLGETQYF
.,TRBV29-1,many,TRBJ2-3,TGCAGCGCTGGGGGAGTGGGAGATACGCAGTATTTT,CSAGGVGDTQYF
.,TRBV6-2/TRBV6-3,.,TRBJ1-5,TGTGCCAGCAGTTACCCTGGGCCCCAGCATTTT,CASSYPGPQHF
.,TRBV19,.,TRBJ2-7,TGTGCCAGTAGTATGAGGACGCCCAGCTCCTACGAGCAGTACTTC,CASSMRTPSSYEQYF
TRBD2,TRBV7-2,many,TRBJ2-7,TGTGCCAGCAGCTTAGCCGGACTAGCGGGAACCTACGAGCAGTACTTC,CASSLAGLAGTYEQYF
.,TRBV24-1,.,TRBJ2-3,TGTGCCACCAGTGATTCGGAGCATACGACAGATACGCAGTATTTT,CATSDSEHTTDTQYF
TRBD1,TRBV7-2,few,TRBJ1-2,TGTGCCAGCAGCTTAGGGGCGACAGGGGGCTGGGGCTACACCTTC,CASSLGATGGWGYTF
TRBD2,TRBV7-8,many,TRBJ2-3,TGTGCCAGCAGCTTAGGACTAGCGGGGGGGCTAAACACAGATACGCAGTATTTT,CASSLGLAGGLNTDTQYF
.,TRBV10-3,many,TRBJ2-3,TGTGCCATCAGTGCAATCAACACAGATACGCAGTATTTT,CAISAINTDTQYF
.,TRBV28,few,TRBJ2-1,TGTGCCAGCAGTGGCTTGGGGGACTCCTACAATGAGCAGTTCTTC,CASSGLGDSYNEQFF
TRBD1,TRBV6-6,few,TRBJ2-5,TGTGCCAGCAGTTACCAAACAGGGGTTGAGACCCAGTACTTC,CASSYQTGVETQYF
.,TRBV20-1,many,TRBJ2-7,TGCAGTGCTAGGTCGGTGGGGACCTACGAGCAGTACTTC,CSARSVGTYEQYF
.,TRBV20-1,many,TRBJ2-1,TGCAGTGCTACGAGGGGGGGCCGGTCGGGCAATGAGCAGTTCTTC,CSATRGGRSGNEQFF
.,TRBV12-3/TRBV12-4,.,TRBJ1-1,TGTGCCAGCAGTTATTCGGACATTTCCCCCGAAGCTTTCTTT,CASSYSDISPEAFF
.,TRBV3-1,few,TRBJ2-3,TGTGCCAGCAGCCAGGTGGGGGGGGCCGGCACAGATACGCAGTATTTT,CASSQVGGAGTDTQYF
.,TRBV4-1,.,TRBJ2-5,TGCGCCAGCAGCCAGGGGGGGCACGAGACCCAGTACTTC,CASSQGGHETQYF
.,TRBV20-1,.,TRBJ1-1,TGCAGTGCTAGAGTTAGGGATTCGGGGCCGCAGAACACTGAAGCTTTCTTT,CSARVRDSGPQNTEAFF
TRBD1,TRBV4-2,.,TRBJ1-1,TGTGCCAGCAGCCAAGTTACTACCAGGGGGCGAAACACTGAAGCTTTCTTT,CASSQVTTRGRNTEAFF
.,TRBV28,.,TRBJ2-1,TGTGCCAGCAGTTTAGAGACGAGCGGTTCCTACGATGAGCAGTTCTTC,CASSLETSGSYDEQFF
.,TRBV10-3,.,TRBJ2-5,TGTGCCATCAGGGATGGTACGGGGCGAGAGACCCAGTACTTC,CAIRDGTGRETQYF
.,TRBV20-1,.,TRBJ1-2,TGCAGTGCTAGACACAGGGAAGCCTACTATGGCTACACCTTC,CSARHREAYYGYTF
.,TRBV2,many,TRBJ2-5,TGTGCCAGCAGTGGGGGACTTGGGGGTTGGCGAGAGACCCAGTACTTC,CASSGGLGGWRETQYF
.,TRBV7-9,.,TRBJ1-2,TGTGCCAGCAGCCTCCGGGTGACCTATGGCTACACCTTC,CASSLRVTYGYTF
TRBD1,TRBV20-1,few,TRBJ2-2,TGCAGTGCTAGGGACTTTAACAGGGGCACCGGGGAGCTGTTTTTT,CSARDFNRGTGELFF
.,TRBV5-1,.,TRBJ1-4,TGCGCCAGCAGCTTGGTTGCCTTTGCAACTAATGAAAAACTGTTTTTT,CASSLVAFATNEKLFF
.,TRBV5-1,.,TRBJ2-3,TGCGCCAGCAGCTTGGATAGCGCTAGCACAGATACGCAGTATTTT,CASSLDSASTDTQYF
.,TRBV18,.,TRBJ2-7,TGTGCCTGCTCAGCAACGGCGGGACGGAACTCCTACGAGCAGTACTTC,CACSATAGRNSYEQYF
.,TRBV18,.,TRBJ2-5,TGTGCCAGCTCTGTCCGGAAGGGAGAGACCCAGTACTTC,CASSVRKGETQYF
.,TRBV20-1,many,TRBJ1-1,TGCAGTGCTAGGACCGCGAACACTGAAGCTTTCTTT,CSARTANTEAFF
TRBD1,TRBV7-7,many,TRBJ2-5,TGTGCTAGCAGCTTAGGGGGACAGGAAGAGACCCAGTACTTC,CASSLGGQEETQYF
.,TRBV4-1,few,TRBJ2-7,TGCGCCAGCAGCCAAGTCGAAGTCAGGGGATGGGGCGAGCAGTACTTC,CASSQVEVRGWGEQYF
.,TRBV6-5,once,TRBJ1-1,TGTGCCAGCAGTTACTCGGGCAAGGGATGGAGGGGGAACACTGAAGCTTTCTTT,CASSYSGKGWRGNTEAFF
TRBD2,TRBV6-1,once,TRBJ2-5,TGTGCCAGCAGTGAATTTCGGAGTAGCGGGGGGCCAGGGAAAGAGACCCAGTACTTC,CASSEFRSSGGPGKETQYF